Only one count was recorded for the clone carrying this T cell receptor beta chain. Its antigen is currently unknown. This CDR3 comprises 15 residues. Trimming at V came to 8 bases and at J to 4 bases, leaving 7 bases not matched to a gene. The V gene's germline CDR1 is KGHSH and CDR2 LQKENI. This sample is drawn from a study of T cells in Graves' hyperthyroidism and ophthalmopathy. The investigators amplified TCR beta CDR3 regions from RNA transcripts. HTBI primers drove first-round RT-PCR of the TCR CDR3. TCRdb independently ran MiXCR on the multiplex PCR reads; one entry per CDR3 protein. The sample has a few hundred thousand distinct CDR3 sequences; about 43% are singletons. Whole-study findings and limits: It was a median around 6 months before onset that the model predicted ophthalmopathy.

Stability of Graves' hyperthyroidism was defined as absent ophthalmopathy progression within 18 months. The chain has TRBV18 and TRBJ2-7; TRBD2 matches 14 bases. Source material: peripheral blood or thyroid tissue (not recorded which). This receptor was obtained from a woman aged 18-35 years with Graves' hyperthyroidism. CDR3 bases: TGTGCCAGCCCCCCAGGGACTAGCGGGAGTTACGAGCAGTACTTC. It encodes CASPPGTSGSYEQYF. Variable domain in full (rest from reference TRBV18 and TRBJ2-7): NAGVMQNPRHLVRRRGQEARLRCSPMKGHSHVYWYRQLPEEGLKFMVYLQKENIIDESGMPKERFSAEFPKEGPSILRIQQVVRGDSAAYFCASPPGTSGSYEQYFGPGTRLTVT.